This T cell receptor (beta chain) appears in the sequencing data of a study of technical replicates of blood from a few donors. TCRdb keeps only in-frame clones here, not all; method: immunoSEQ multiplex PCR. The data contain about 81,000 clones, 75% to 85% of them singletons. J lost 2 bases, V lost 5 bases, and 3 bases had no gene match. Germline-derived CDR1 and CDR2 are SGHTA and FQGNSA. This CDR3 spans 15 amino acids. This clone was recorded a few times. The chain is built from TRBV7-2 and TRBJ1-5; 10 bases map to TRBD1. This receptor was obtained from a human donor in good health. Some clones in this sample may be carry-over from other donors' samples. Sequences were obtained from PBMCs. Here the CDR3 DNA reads TGTGCCAGCAGCACCGGGACAGGGGGCAATCAGCCCCAGCATTTT. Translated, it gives CASSTGTGGNQPQHF.